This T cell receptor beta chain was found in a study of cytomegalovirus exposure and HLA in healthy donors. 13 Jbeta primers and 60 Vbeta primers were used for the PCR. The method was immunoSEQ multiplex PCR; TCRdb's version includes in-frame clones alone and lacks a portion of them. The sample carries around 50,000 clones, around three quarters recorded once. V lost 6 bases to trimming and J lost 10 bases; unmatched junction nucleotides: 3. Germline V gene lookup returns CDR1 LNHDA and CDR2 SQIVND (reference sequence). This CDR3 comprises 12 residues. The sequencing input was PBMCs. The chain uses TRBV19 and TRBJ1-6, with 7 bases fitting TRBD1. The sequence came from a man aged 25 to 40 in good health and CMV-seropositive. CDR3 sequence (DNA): TGTGCCAGTAGGACAGGGAACTCACCCCTCCACTTT. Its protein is CASRTGNSPLHF.